The table lists the clone carrying this TCR beta chain with many counts. No antigen is known for it. This library used roughly 370 ng RNA and molecular barcoded adaptors spanning alpha/delta and beta/gamma chains. One entry per CDR3 protein, called by TCRdb with MiXCR from the reads. The sample yields about 37,000 distinct CDR3 sequences, roughly 13% seen once. These data are taken from a study of read filtering for tumor transcriptome and immune sequencing. Study summary: Mean patient age was roughly 61 years, range roughly 45 to 80; around 17 male, 12 to 15 female.

General study results and limits: In IR-seq, single-read clonotypes were roughly 82% of clonotypes but around 3.2% of reads.

CDR1 and CDR2 from the germline V gene are MNHEY and SVGEGT. Between the trimmed V and J ends, which lost 5 bases and 6 bases, there was a span of 5 bases. The CDR3 is made up of 10 amino acids. This chain connects TRBV6-2 or TRBV6-3 to TRBJ2-7; D is uncertain. This receptor was obtained from a donor aged 40 or older with multiple myeloma. The sequenced sample consisted of a population of CD138-negative cells sorted from bone marrow. The CDR3 is CASSGSEQYF. DNA for the CDR3: TGTGCCAGCAGTGGAAGCGAGCAGTACTTC.